This T cell receptor (beta chain) was captured by sequencing in a study of blood T cell repertoires in COVID-19 (dated by TCRdb to about 2020). Background on the whole study: Samples covering the acute and convalescent phases of COVID-19 were provided by collaborators in the United States, Italy and Spain. The material from the prospective study consisted of cDNA or gDNA derived from T cells, B-cell-depleted T cells, or PBMCs. The dataset comprised deeply sampled blood TCRbeta repertoires from subjects exposed to, actively infected with, or recovered from COVID-19. The repertoires were made available in a free public database intended to serve as a resource for research on the immune response to SARS-CoV-2. The samples were drawn from two sources: the first 160 participants of the ongoing ImmuneRACE study, and 1,000 to 1,500 subjects contributed by 6 global collaborators. A de-identified subject ID, COVID-19 status, age in years and sex were almost always included in the sample metadata. HLA class I and class II types, where available, came from metadata supplied by the sample provider rather than from assay-based typing.

On this clone itself: Its antigen is still unknown. No much larger clone is present one base from it, and per-base qualities are unavailable.

TCRbeta CDR3 regions were amplified from genomic DNA using the immunoSEQ Assay, a bias-controlled multiplex PCR. The source study handled its data this way. Within the assay, amplification of reference gene primers was used to estimate how many nucleated cells each sample contained. To quantify the absolute abundance of each unique TCRbeta CDR3 rearrangement, sequence reads were collapsed and filtered. For each sample, productive Simpson clonality was calculated as the square root of Simpson's diversity index over productive rearrangements. Here the immuneACCESS table is served through TCRdb, limited to in-frame sequences with V and J called. Missing clones are a known gap in these copies; in checked studies unresolved V genes cover under half, and the rest lacks a known reason. The V and J calls and clone size are taken from that table; D and trimming were inferred from the DNA. The sample has about 120,000 clones on record, around four fifths of them singletons. The top ten constitute 9.5% to 13% of the sample.

Whole blood was collected in K2EDTA tubes by collaborating institutions according to the institutions' own protocols. For TCRbeta analysis, collaborator samples were shipped as frozen whole blood, as isolated PBMCs, or as DNA extracted from either sample type. The germline V gene gives CDR1 as MNHEY and CDR2 as SVGAGI. The CDR3 numbers 15 residues from cysteine through phenylalanine. Only the CDR3 DNA stays, 45 bases, in frame from base 1. V and J are truncated by 7 bases and 1 base respectively, leaving an intervening sequence of 16 bases. Paper-wide results and their limitations: Clinical and demographic metadata were provided uncurated, with the amount varying by source and participant.

The chain joins TRBV6-5 to TRBJ1-1; TRBD1 is a weak D gene call, 6 bases matching. This TCR was sampled from a human donor in a cohort sampled during active COVID-19. The specimen was peripheral blood. The DNA sequence is as follows: TGTGCCAGCATCATCTCCCCGGGACAGAACACTGAAGCTTTCTTT. This yields the protein CASIISPGQNTEAFF.